Sequencing of this T cell receptor (beta chain) was carried out in a study of T cell responses to AZD1222 COVID-19 vaccine. The table came from immunoSEQ multiplex PCR; TCRdb's copy has only in-frame clones and leaves some out. Of 70,000 or so clones listed, approximately 91% are singletons. Findings of the study overall: Vaccine-associated CD4 TCRs ranged over spike, dominating at 160-218 and 743-854.

This CDR3 has 14 residues. CDR1 is SQVTM, CDR2 ANQGSEA, per germline. V lost 4 bases to trimming and J lost 4 bases; unmatched junction nucleotides: 8. A remark on this clone: Its antigen remains unidentified.

The material sequenced was peripheral blood, taken on day 0 of AZD1222 vaccination. This receptor was obtained from an adult in good health. The chain has TRBV29-1 and TRBJ2-7; 9 bases match TRBD2. Here the CDR3 DNA reads TGCAGCGTTGCGCGAGCTAGCGGGAAGTACGAGCAGTACTTC. It translates to CSVARASGKYEQYF.